This entry lists 29 T cell receptor beta chains sequenced from one sample in a study of blood T cells in healthy people across ages. PCR was performed a second time for about 6 to 11 cycles using a sample-barcoded 5' primer and a J-beta primer mix. TCRdb reanalysed the 5' RACE reads using MiXCR and keeps one entry per CDR3 protein. The sample lists around 500,000 distinct CDR3 sequences, about 45% seen once, with roughly 24% in the top ten. The specimen was blood. The source of these receptors is a man aged 80 or over in good health.

This clonotype came up many times. The chain recombines TRBV7-2 with TRBJ2-1, with D perhaps TRBD2 (6 bases). The V end lost 3 bases, the J end lost 9 bases, and 9 bases lay between the germline ends. Germline CDR1 reads SGHTA; CDR2 reads FQGNSA. The CDR3 covers 12 residues. This chain's CDR3 is CASSLVRGEQFF. The CDR3 bases are TGTGCCAGCAGCTTGGTGCGGGGTGAGCAGTTCTTC.

This rearrangement joins TRBV6-5 to TRBJ1-5; D is unclear. Trimming stripped 8 bases from V and 0 bases from J, with 11 bases between. The CDR3 loop spans 14 amino acids. Germline V lookup: CDR1 MNHEY, CDR2 SVGAGI. The CDR3 is CASRLGDSNQPQHF. CDR3 in DNA: TGTGCCAGCCGGCTCGGGGATAGCAATCAGCCCCAGCATTTT.

This clonotype was counted once. This chain connects TRBV20-1 to TRBJ1-6; the D is unclear. Germline loops: CDR1 DFQATT, CDR2 SNEGSKA (reference sequence). CDR3 length equals 14 residues. The V gene lost 3 bases and the J gene lost 2 bases, with 8 bases spanning the gap. The CDR3 is CSASRGPYNSPLHF. The CDR3 bases are TGCAGTGCTAGCCGGGGTCCCTATAATTCACCCCTCCACTTT.

The J gene is TRBJ2-3, the V gene TRBV5-1; D is possibly TRBD2 (6 bases). This CDR3 spans 19 amino acids. CDR1 SGHRS and CDR2 YFSETQ come from the germline V gene. V gave up 0 bases and J gave up 6 bases, with 26 bases separating them. In DNA form, the CDR3 reads TGCGCCAGCAGCTTGGCTACAAATTCGGGACCCGGGGGATGGGATACGCAGTATTTT. This codes for CASSLATNSGPGGWDTQYF.

This chain connects TRBV29-1 to TRBJ2-5; D unclear. Germline assignment: CDR1 SQVTM and CDR2 ANQGSEA. CDR3 length: 14 amino acids. V lost 0 bases to trimming and J lost 4 bases, with 12 bases between them. The CDR3 reads CSVEDHGSPETQYF. The CDR3 DNA sequence: TGCAGCGTTGAAGATCATGGGTCTCCAGAGACCCAGTACTTC. The variable domain in full, with the rest retrieved from reference TRBV29-1 and TRBJ2-5, is SAVISQKPSRDICQRGTSLTIQCQVDSQVTMMFWYRQQPGQSLTLIATANQGSEATYESGFVIDKFPISRPNLTFSTLTVSNMSPEDSSIYLCSVEDHGSPETQYFGPGTRLLVL.

Only a few counts were recorded for this clonotype. The chain recombines TRBV5-1 with TRBJ2-3, with 7 bases matching TRBD2. With 5 bases clipped from V and 2 bases from J, the junction kept 8 bases outside the gene matches. Germline V gene lookup returns CDR1 SGHRS and CDR2 YFSETQ. The CDR3 consists of 15 residues. The CDR3 DNA is TGCGCCAGCAGAAGATGGGAGGGGAACACAGATACGCAGTATTTT. Its protein is CASRRWEGNTDTQYF.

The J gene is TRBJ1-1, the V gene TRBV10-3, with D unclear. The CDR3 is 14 residues long. V was trimmed by 0 bases and J by 8 bases, leaving 13 bases between them. Germline V lookup: CDR1 ENHRY, CDR2 SYGVKD. CDR3 residues: CAISESAGVGEAFF. The DNA for the CDR3 is TGTGCCATCAGTGAGTCCGCCGGGGTAGGGGAAGCTTTCTTT.

The chain joins TRBV6-5 to TRBJ2-1; D may be TRBD2 (5 bases). CDR1 is MNHEY, CDR2 SVGAGI, per germline. The CDR3 covers 16 residues. V was trimmed by 0 bases and J by 10 bases, leaving 19 bases between them. CDR3 DNA: TGTGCCAGCAGTTACTCGAGCGGAACCACGCCGGGGGAGCAGTTCTTC. Protein sequence: CASSYSSGTTPGEQFF.

The V and J genes are TRBV7-3 and TRBJ1-5; weak D call: TRBD1 (5 bases). This CDR3 comprises 14 residues. V lost 2 bases and J lost 7, with 12 bases in between. CDR1 is SGHTA and CDR2 is FQGTGA in the germline V gene. The CDR3 region has the DNA TGTGCCAGCAGCTTAGGTGGAGGGGACCAGCCCCAGCATTTT. This translates into CASSLGGGDQPQHF.

J is TRBJ2-1 and V is TRBV29-1, with 7 bases lining up with TRBD2. Trimming cost V 8 bases and J 8 bases; bases outside gene matches: 6. Germline CDR1 reads SQVTM; CDR2 reads ANQGSEA. The CDR3 spans 11 residues. The CDR3 sequence: CSTGLVYEQFF. In DNA, the CDR3 is TGCAGCACCGGACTAGTCTATGAGCAGTTCTTC.

This clonotype was detected only a few times. The J gene is TRBJ2-1, the V gene TRBV4-2; TRBD2 aligns across 7 bases. After removal of 0 bases from V and 10 bases from J, the junction contained 6 bases not matched to a gene. CDR1 and CDR2 (germline): LGHNA, YNFKEQ. This CDR3 contains 14 residues. CDR3 sequence reads: CASSQDLGAGEQFF. CDR3 bases: TGTGCCAGCAGCCAAGATCTAGGAGCGGGAGAGCAGTTCTTC.

The chain employs TRBV7-9 and TRBJ1-4; 8 bases are shared with TRBD1. Germline trimming cut 0 bases from V and 8 bases from J; bases unmatched to any gene: 8. Per the germline V gene, CDR1 is SEHNR and CDR2 is FQNEAQ (reference sequence). This CDR3 region has 16 residues. The CDR3 nucleotides are TGTGCCAGCAGCTTAGCGCAAAGACAGGGGCGCGAAAAACTGTTTTTT. Protein sequence: CASSLAQRQGREKLFF.

This clonotype was recorded a few times. This chain connects TRBV20-1 to TRBJ2-7, with D unresolved. This CDR3 is 12 amino acids long. V lost 3 bases, J lost 4 bases, and 10 bases lay in between. Germline V gives CDR1 DFQATT, CDR2 SNEGSKA (reference sequence). The CDR3 here is CSAREMVYEQYF. CDR3 in DNA: TGCAGTGCTAGGGAGATGGTATACGAGCAGTACTTC.

The genes are TRBV7-9 and TRBJ1-6, with 10 bases lining up with TRBD1. Germline CDR1 SEHNR, CDR2 FQNEAQ (reference sequence). The CDR3 is 15 amino acids. With 5 bases clipped from V and 5 bases from J, the junction kept 3 bases outside the gene matches. The CDR3 DNA reads as TGTGCCAGCAGCCCCGGGACAGGGGATAATTCACCCCTCCACTTT. Amino acids: CASSPGTGDNSPLHF.

J is TRBJ1-1 and V is TRBV7-9; TRBD1 might be the D (6 bases). V was trimmed by 5 bases and J by 0 bases, leaving 13 bases between them. CDR1 is SEHNR, CDR2 FQNEAQ, per germline (reference sequence). The length of the CDR3 is 15 residues. In nucleotides, the CDR3 is TGTGCCAGCAGCGCCGGACAGCCCATGAACACTGAAGCTTTCTTT. Its translation: CASSAGQPMNTEAFF.

A word on this clonotype: One end of the junction does not line up with germline, which may come from a read error. The rearrangement joins TRBV2 to TRBJ2-7; D possibly corresponds to TRBD1 (6 bases). Germline CDR1 reads SNHLY; CDR2 reads FYNNEI. The CDR3 is 13 residues long. DNA of the CDR3: TGCGCCAGCTGCAGACAGGCCCCCTACGAGCAGTACTTC. This translates into CASCRQAPYEQYF.

The V call is TRBV6-2 or TRBV6-3, the J call TRBJ2-7; D is undetermined. Trimming removed 0 bases at V and 3 bases at J, with 12 bases between. Germline-derived CDR1 and CDR2 are MNHEY and SVGEGT. The CDR3 covers 15 residues. The CDR3 coding sequence is TGTGCCAGCAGTTACTCGTCAGCGTCCCGCTACGAGCAGTACTTC. Amino acid sequence: CASSYSSASRYEQYF.

The V gene is TRBV27, the J gene TRBJ2-6; TRBD1 matches 7 bases. The germline CDR1 and CDR2 sequences are MNHEY and SMNVEV (reference sequence). CDR3 length equals 18 residues. The V and J ends lost 6 bases and 1 base, in that order; junction bases with no gene match: 12. This chain's CDR3 is CASSFLRDSKSGANVLTF. In DNA, the CDR3 is TGTGCCAGCAGCTTCCTCCGGGACAGTAAGTCTGGGGCCAACGTCCTGACTTTC. The whole variable domain, remainder taken from reference TRBV27 and TRBJ2-6, is EAQVTQNPRYLITVTGKKLTVTCSQNMNHEYMSWYRQDPGLGLRQIYYSMNVEVTDKGDVPEGYKVSRKEKRNFPLILESPSPNQTSLYFCASSFLRDSKSGANVLTFGAGSRLTVL.

This clonotype was counted a few times. The chain combines TRBV20-1 with TRBJ2-3, with 8 bases lining up with TRBD2. Germline lookup yields CDR1 DFQATT and CDR2 SNEGSKA (reference sequence). Trimming cost V 3 bases and J 2 bases; bases outside gene matches: 4. The CDR3 is 14 amino acids. CDR3 protein: CSARISGNTDTQYF. CDR3 sequence (DNA): TGCAGTGCTAGGATTAGCGGGAACACAGATACGCAGTATTTT.

The gene calls are TRBV12-3 or TRBV12-4 and TRBJ2-5; 9 bases map to TRBD2. The closer fit of TRBJ2-7 to the DNA end suggests the J call may be wrong. The CDR3 totals 13 residues. In nucleotides, the CDR3 is TGTGCCAGCAGCACTACGCGGGGGGGCGAGCAGTACTTC. It yields the protein CASSTTRGGEQYF.

The chain links TRBV20-1 to TRBJ2-3; 12 nucleotides agree with TRBD2. The J segment lost 4 bases and the V segment lost 5 bases, leaving 7 bases of the junction unmatched. In germline, CDR1 is DFQATT, CDR2 SNEGSKA (reference sequence). The CDR3 consists of 15 residues. DNA for the CDR3: TGCAGTGCTCCCTTGACTAGCGGGAGCGCAGATACGCAGTATTTT. Translated, it gives CSAPLTSGSADTQYF.

This clonotype was seen a few times. CDR3 DNA sequence: TGCAGTGCTAGAGATGGGGGTAGCAATCAGCCCCAGCATTTT. Translation: CSARDGGSNQPQHF. This chain uses TRBV20-1 with TRBJ1-5, with a tentative D call TRBD1 (5 bases). V gave up 0 bases and J gave up 0 bases, with 6 bases separating them. This CDR3 is built from 14 residues. Germline CDR1 is DFQATT and CDR2 is SNEGSKA (reference sequence).

The chain links TRBV20-1 to TRBJ2-7; no definite D call. CDR3 length equals 12 residues. Deletions cut 4 bases from V and 3 bases from J, with 10 bases between. The germline CDR1 and CDR2 sequences are DFQATT and SNEGSKA (reference sequence). Here the CDR3 reads CSATTVGYEQYF. In nucleotides, the CDR3 is TGCAGTGCTACTACGGTGGGCTACGAGCAGTACTTC.

This clonotype was observed a single time. The CDR3 coding sequence is TGTGCCAGCAGCCTAGTGGATCTAGCCGCCTACAATGAGCAGTTCTTC. It is translated as CASSLVDLAAYNEQFF. The chain joins TRBV7-2 to TRBJ2-1; D is possibly TRBD2 (5 bases). This CDR3 spans 16 amino acids. V was cut by 5 bases and J by 2 bases, with 16 bases left in between. The germline V gene has CDR1 SGHTA and CDR2 FQGNSA.

In its sample, this clonotype was seen a few times. This chain uses TRBV20-1 with TRBJ2-1; TRBD1 is a possible D gene (5 bases). V gave up 0 bases and J gave up 7 bases, with 22 bases separating them. The germline V gene encodes CDR1 DFQATT and CDR2 SNEGSKA (reference sequence). The CDR3 has 17 amino acids. CDR3 bases: TGCAGTGCTAGAGATCTTGGGGCCGCGATCTCCCCAAATGAGCAGTTCTTC. Protein: CSARDLGAAISPNEQFF.

The chain couples TRBV9 to TRBJ2-7; possibly TRBD1 for D (5 bases). This CDR3 has 14 residues. CDR1 and CDR2 from the germline V gene are SGDLS and YYNGEE. V shed 0 bases and J shed 5 bases, with 12 bases lying between them. The CDR3 loop is CASSVEAVGDEQYF. The CDR3 DNA reads TGTGCCAGCAGCGTAGAGGCAGTAGGGGACGAGCAGTACTTC.

The rearrangement links TRBV20-1 to TRBJ1-2; D unresolved. The CDR3 is 10 amino acids. Germline-derived CDR1 and CDR2 are DFQATT and SNEGSKA (reference sequence). Trimming took off 2 bases at V and 5 bases at J, with 3 bases between the two ends. The CDR3 spells CSARLYGYTF. The CDR3 nucleotides are TGCAGTGCTAGACTATATGGCTACACCTTC.

V usage is TRBV2 and J usage is TRBJ1-4, with 9 bases lining up with TRBD1. This CDR3 is 15 amino acids long. Germline trimming cut 1 base from V and 5 bases from J; bases unmatched to any gene: 2. Germline V lookup: CDR1 SNHLY, CDR2 FYNNEI. CDR3 in amino acids: CASSEVGTGNEKLFF. For the CDR3, the DNA is TGTGCCAGCAGTGAAGTCGGGACAGGGAATGAAAAACTGTTTTTT.

The chain carries TRBV29-1 and TRBJ1-5; D is unclear. CDR3 size: 13 residues. Germline V gives CDR1 SQVTM, CDR2 ANQGSEA. V was trimmed by 4 bases and J by 1 base, leaving 8 bases between them. This chain's CDR3 is CSVVIESNQPQHF. CDR3 in DNA: TGCAGCGTTGTAATTGAGAGCAATCAGCCCCAGCATTTT.